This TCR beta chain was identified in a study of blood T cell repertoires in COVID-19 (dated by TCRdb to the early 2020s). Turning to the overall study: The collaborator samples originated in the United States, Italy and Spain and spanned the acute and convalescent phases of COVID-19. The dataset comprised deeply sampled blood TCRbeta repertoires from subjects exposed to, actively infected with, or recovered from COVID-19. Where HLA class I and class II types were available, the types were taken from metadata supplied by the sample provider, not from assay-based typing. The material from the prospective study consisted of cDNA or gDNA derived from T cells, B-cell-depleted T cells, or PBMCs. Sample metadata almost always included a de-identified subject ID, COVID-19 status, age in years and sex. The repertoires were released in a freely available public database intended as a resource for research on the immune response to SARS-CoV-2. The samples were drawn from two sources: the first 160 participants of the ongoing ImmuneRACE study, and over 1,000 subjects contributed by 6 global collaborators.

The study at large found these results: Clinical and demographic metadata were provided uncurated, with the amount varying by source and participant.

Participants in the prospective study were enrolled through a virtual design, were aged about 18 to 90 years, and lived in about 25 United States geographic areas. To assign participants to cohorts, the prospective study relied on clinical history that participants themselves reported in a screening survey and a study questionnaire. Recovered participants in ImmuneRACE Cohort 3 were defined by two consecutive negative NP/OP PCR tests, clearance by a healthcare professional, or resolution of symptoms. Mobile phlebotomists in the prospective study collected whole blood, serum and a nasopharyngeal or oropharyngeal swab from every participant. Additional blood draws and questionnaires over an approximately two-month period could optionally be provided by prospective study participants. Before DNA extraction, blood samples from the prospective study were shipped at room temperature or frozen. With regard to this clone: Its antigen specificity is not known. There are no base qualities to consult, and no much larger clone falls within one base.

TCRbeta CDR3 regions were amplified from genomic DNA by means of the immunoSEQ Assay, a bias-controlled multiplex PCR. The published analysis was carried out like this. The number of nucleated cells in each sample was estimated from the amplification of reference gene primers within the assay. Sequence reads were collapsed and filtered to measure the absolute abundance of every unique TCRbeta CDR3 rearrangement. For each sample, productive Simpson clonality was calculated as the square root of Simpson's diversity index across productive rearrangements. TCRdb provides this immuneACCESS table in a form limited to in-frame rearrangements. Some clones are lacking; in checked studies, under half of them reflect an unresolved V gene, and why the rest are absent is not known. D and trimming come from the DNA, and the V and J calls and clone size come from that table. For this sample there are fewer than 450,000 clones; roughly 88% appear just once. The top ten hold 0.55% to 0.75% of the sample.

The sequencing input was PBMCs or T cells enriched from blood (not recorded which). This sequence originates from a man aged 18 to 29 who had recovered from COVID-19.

At the DNA level, the sequence is TGTGCCAGTACCTACAGCGGGAAGGTCAATCAGCCCCAGCATTTT. Its amino acids are CASTYSGKVNQPQHF. The chain uses TRBV19 and TRBJ1-5; there is no confident call for the D gene. Including cysteine and phenylalanine, the CDR3 has 15 amino acids. Of the read, only the CDR3 DNA is kept; its 45 bases are in frame from base 1. V was cut back by 7 bases and J by 3 bases, leaving a gap of 16 bases between them. The germline V gene encodes CDR1 LNHDA and CDR2 SQIVND (reference sequence).